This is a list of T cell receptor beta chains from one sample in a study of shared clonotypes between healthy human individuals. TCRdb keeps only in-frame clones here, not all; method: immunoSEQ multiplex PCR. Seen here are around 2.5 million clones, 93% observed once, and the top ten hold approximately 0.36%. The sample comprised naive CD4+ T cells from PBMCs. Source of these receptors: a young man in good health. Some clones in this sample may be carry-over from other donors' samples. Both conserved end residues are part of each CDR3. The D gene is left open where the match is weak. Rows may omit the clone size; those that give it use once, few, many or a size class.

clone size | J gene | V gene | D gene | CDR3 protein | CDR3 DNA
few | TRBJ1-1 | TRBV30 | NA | CAWSADGAAFF | TGTGCCTGGAGTGCGGATGGTGCGGCTTTCTTT
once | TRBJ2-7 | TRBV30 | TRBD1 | CAWRSISPGQTSFYEQYF | TGTGCCTGGAGATCAATATCACCGGGACAGACAAGCTTTTACGAGCAGTACTTC
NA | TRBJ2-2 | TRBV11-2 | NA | CASSYNRAGTGELFF | TGTGCCAGCAGTTACAACAGGGCTGGCACCGGGGAGCTGTTTTTT
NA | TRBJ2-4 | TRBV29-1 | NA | CSVGVGNIQYF | TGCAGCGTTGGGGTAGGAAACATTCAGTACTTC
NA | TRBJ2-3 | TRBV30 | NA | CAWRRAGLTDTQYF | TGTGCCTGGAGGAGGGCAGGGCTCACAGATACGCAGTATTTT
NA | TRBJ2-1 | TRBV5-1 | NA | CASSQDSPSYNEQFF | TGCGCCAGCAGCCAGGACTCCCCGTCCTACAATGAGCAGTTCTTC
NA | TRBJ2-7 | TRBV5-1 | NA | CASSSRGSDSSYEQYF | TGCGCCAGCAGCTCTAGGGGATCGGACAGCTCCTACGAGCAGTACTTC
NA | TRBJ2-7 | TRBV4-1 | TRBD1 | CASSNDRALQYF | TGCGCCAGCAGCAACGACAGGGCCCTACAGTACTTC
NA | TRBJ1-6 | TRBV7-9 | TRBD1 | CASGGQGVLALHF | TGTGCCAGCGGTGGACAGGGCGTTCTAGCCCTCCACTTT
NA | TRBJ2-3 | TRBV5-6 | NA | CASSFGNRVADTQYF | TGTGCCAGCAGCTTTGGGAACAGGGTGGCAGATACGCAGTATTTT
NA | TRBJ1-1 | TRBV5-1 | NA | CASSLGTANTEAFF | TGCGCCAGCAGCTTGGGTACAGCGAACACTGAAGCTTTCTTT
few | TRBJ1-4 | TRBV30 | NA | CAWRNHGGPNNEKLFF | TGTGCCTGGAGAAACCACGGAGGCCCGAATAATGAAAAACTGTTTTTT
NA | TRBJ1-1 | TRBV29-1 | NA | CSVDRTGNTEAFF | TGCAGCGTTGACAGGACGGGGAACACTGAAGCTTTCTTT
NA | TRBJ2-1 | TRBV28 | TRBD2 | CASRSTSGRRNEQFF | TGTGCCAGCAGATCCACTAGCGGGAGGCGCAATGAGCAGTTCTTC
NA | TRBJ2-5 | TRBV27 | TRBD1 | CASSLPTGVETQYF | TGTGCCAGCAGTTTACCGACAGGGGTAGAGACCCAGTACTTC
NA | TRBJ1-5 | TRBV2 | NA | CASSDWGGAGQPQHF | TGTGCCAGCAGTGACTGGGGGGGCGCCGGTCAGCCCCAGCATTTT
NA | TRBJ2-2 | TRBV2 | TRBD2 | CASTRAAGANTGELFF | TGTGCCAGCACCCGAGCCGCGGGAGCGAACACCGGGGAGCTGTTTTTT
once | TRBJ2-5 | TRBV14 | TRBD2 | CASSQFRAGGKETQYF | TGTGCCAGCAGCCAATTTCGAGCGGGAGGGAAAGAGACCCAGTACTTC
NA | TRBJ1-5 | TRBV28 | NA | CASSLGGSNQPQHF | TGTGCCAGCAGTTTAGGGGGGTCCAATCAGCCCCAGCATTTT
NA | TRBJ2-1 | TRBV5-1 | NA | CASRVAPRSYNEQFF | TGCGCCAGCAGGGTCGCACCGCGCTCCTACAATGAGCAGTTCTTC
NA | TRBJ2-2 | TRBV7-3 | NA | CASSLVANTGELFF | TGTGCCAGCAGCTTAGTCGCGAACACCGGGGAGCTGTTTTTT
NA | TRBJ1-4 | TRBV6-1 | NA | CASSATLPGNSEKLFF | TGTGCCAGCAGTGCCACCCTGCCCGGGAACAGTGAAAAACTGTTTTTT
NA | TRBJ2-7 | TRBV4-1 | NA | CASSPRPGLDSYEQYF | TGCGCCAGCAGCCCGAGACCCGGACTTGACTCCTACGAGCAGTACTTC
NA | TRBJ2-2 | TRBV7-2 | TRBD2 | CASSTLGLAANTGELFF | TGTGCCAGCAGCACCCTGGGCCTAGCGGCCAACACCGGGGAGCTGTTTTTT
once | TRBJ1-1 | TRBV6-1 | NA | CASGGAKGEAFF | TGTGCCAGCGGTGGGGCCAAAGGGGAGGCTTTCTTT
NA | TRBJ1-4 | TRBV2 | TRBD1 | CASTPTGQGDEKLFF | TGTGCCAGCACCCCCACCGGACAGGGGGATGAAAAACTGTTTTTT
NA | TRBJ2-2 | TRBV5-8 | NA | CASSLYRPNTGELFF | TGTGCCAGCAGCTTGTATCGTCCGAACACCGGGGAGCTGTTTTTT
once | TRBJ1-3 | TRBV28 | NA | CASTLGGFASGNTIYF | TGTGCCAGCACTTTAGGTGGCTTCGCCTCTGGAAACACCATATATTTT
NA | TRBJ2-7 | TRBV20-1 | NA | CSPRPREQYF | TGCAGCCCCAGGCCCAGGGAGCAGTACTTC
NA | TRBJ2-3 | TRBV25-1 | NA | CASSRPQGSTDTQYF | TGTGCCAGCAGTCGTCCGCAGGGGAGCACAGATACGCAGTATTTT
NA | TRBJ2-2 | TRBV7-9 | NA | CASSYPTRGIAGELFF | TGTGCCAGCAGCTATCCGACTAGGGGGATCGCCGGGGAGCTGTTTTTT
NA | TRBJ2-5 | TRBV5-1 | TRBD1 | CASSQRTGGGETQYF | TGCGCCAGCAGCCAAAGGACAGGGGGTGGAGAGACCCAGTACTTC
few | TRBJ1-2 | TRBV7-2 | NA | CASSLGQTPSYTF | TGTGCCAGCAGCCTCGGTCAGACGCCTAGCTACACCTTC
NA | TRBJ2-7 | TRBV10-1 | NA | CASSEPEAGASYEQYF | TGCGCCAGCAGTGAGCCTGAGGCGGGGGCCTCCTACGAGCAGTACTTC
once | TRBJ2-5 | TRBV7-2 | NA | CASSLAVSSETQYF | TGTGCCAGCAGCTTAGCGGTGTCTAGTGAGACCCAGTACTTC
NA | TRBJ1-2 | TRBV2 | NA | CASRDSIDYGYTF | TGTGCCAGCAGGGACAGTATCGACTATGGCTACACCTTC
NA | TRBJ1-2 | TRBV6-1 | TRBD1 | CASSIGQDYGYTF | TGTGCCAGCAGTATCGGACAGGACTATGGCTACACCTTC
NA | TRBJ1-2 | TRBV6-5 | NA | CASRTAGATGYTF | TGTGCCAGCAGGACCGCGGGGGCCACCGGCTACACCTTC
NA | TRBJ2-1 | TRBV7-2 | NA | CASSFTDYNEQFF | TGTGCCAGCAGCTTCACCGATTACAATGAGCAGTTCTTC
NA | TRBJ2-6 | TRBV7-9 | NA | CASKGGTGANVLTF | TGTGCCAGCAAGGGCGGGACTGGGGCCAACGTCCTGACTTTC
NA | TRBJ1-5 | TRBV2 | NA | CASSESARQVMGPQHF | TGTGCCAGCAGTGAAAGCGCTCGACAGGTCATGGGGCCCCAGCATTTT
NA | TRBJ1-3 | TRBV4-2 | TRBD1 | CASSQVWDRVNTIYF | TGTGCCAGCAGCCAAGTTTGGGACAGGGTAAACACCATATATTTT
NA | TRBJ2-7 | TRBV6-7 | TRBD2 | CASNPSGLAGGGGTYEQYF | TGTGCCAGCAACCCCTCCGGGCTAGCGGGAGGGGGTGGCACCTACGAGCAGTACTTC
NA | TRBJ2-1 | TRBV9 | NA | CASSVEGLFEQFF | TGTGCCAGCAGCGTAGAAGGGTTGTTTGAGCAGTTCTTC
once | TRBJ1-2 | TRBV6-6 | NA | CASTDRGTDYGYTF | TGTGCCAGCACCGACCGGGGGACCGATTACGGCTACACCTTC
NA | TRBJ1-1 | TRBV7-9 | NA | CASTGRGNTEAFF | TGTGCCAGCACTGGCAGGGGGAACACTGAAGCTTTCTTT
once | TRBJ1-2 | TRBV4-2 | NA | CASSQDLNVQNTF | TGTGCCAGCAGCCAAGATTTGAACGTACAGAACACCTTC
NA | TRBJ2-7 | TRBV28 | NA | CASSSLLPRDKVYEQYF | TGTGCCAGCAGTTCCCTATTACCCCGGGACAAAGTCTACGAGCAGTACTTC
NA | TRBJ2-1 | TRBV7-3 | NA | CASSTGLVLSEQFF | TGTGCCAGCAGCACGGGACTCGTGTTATCTGAGCAGTTCTTC
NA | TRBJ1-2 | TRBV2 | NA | CASSDRTARYGYTF | TGTGCCAGCAGCGACCGGACAGCCCGCTATGGCTACACCTTC
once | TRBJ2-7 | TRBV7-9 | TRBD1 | CASSLDRGDEQYF | TGTGCCAGCAGCTTGGACAGGGGCGACGAGCAGTACTTC
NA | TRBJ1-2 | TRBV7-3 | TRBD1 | CASSPTGGTGYTF | TGTGCCAGCAGCCCTACAGGGGGAACTGGCTACACCTTC
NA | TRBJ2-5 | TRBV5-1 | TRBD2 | CASSSGLAEQETQYF | TGCGCCAGCAGCTCCGGACTAGCGGAGCAAGAGACCCAGTACTTC
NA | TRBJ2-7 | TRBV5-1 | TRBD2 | CASSLALAGVSLYEQYF | TGCGCCAGCAGCTTGGCGCTAGCGGGAGTTAGTCTCTACGAGCAGTACTTC
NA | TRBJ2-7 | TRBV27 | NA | CASSLPGYSYEQYF | TGTGCCAGCAGTTTACCCGGGTATTCCTACGAGCAGTACTTC
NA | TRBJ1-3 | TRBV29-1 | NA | CSVGSGSGNTIYF | TGCAGCGTCGGGTCGGGGTCTGGAAACACCATATATTTT
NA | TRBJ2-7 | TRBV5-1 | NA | CASSLGPGAYEQYF | TGCGCCAGCAGCTTGGGGCCAGGGGCCTACGAGCAGTACTTC